This record concerns one TCR beta chain sequence. This record belongs to a study of patients and donors after allogeneic stem cell transplantation. The V gene's germline CDR1 is DFQATT and CDR2 SNEGSKA (reference sequence). Trimming removed 1 base from V and 3 bases from J, with 12 bases in between. This CDR3 is built from 14 residues. TCRdb processed the RT-PCR reads anew with MiXCR; each CDR3 protein has one entry. Of approximately 160,000 distinct CDR3 sequences listed, more than 20% are singletons. The sequence was obtained from a human donor who was either an allogeneic HSCT recipient or a stem cell or donor lymphocyte infusion donor (not recorded which). It is not recorded whose cells these are; they may come from a transplant donor. The rearrangement joins TRBV20-1 to TRBJ1-2; no firm D call. Material for sequencing was blood, either unsorted or a sorted T cell fraction (not recorded which). As DNA, the CDR3 is TGCAGTGCTAGAGGAATCCCTTTTTACTATGGCTACACCTTC. Its protein product is CSARGIPFYYGYTF.